This entry concerns a single T cell receptor beta chain. The source of the sample is a study of blood T cell repertoires in COVID-19. Study as a whole: The United States, Italy and Spain were the sources of the acute and convalescent COVID-19 samples.

Authors' data handling: Cell counts per sample came from amplifying reference gene primers. The method was immunoSEQ multiplex PCR; TCRdb's version includes in-frame clones alone and lacks a portion of them. V and J calls and clone size are given by that table; D and trimming were obtained from the DNA. The table records over 95,000 clones, around 79% of them present only once. With V trimmed by 6 bases and J by 5 bases, 7 bases remained unmatched. CDR3 size: 14 residues. The germline CDR1 and CDR2 sequences are MRHNA and SNTAGT. This sequence was found in a woman aged 80 or older with active or convalescent COVID-19. What was sequenced was peripheral blood. The chain recombines TRBV6-4 with TRBJ2-1, with 7 bases aligning to TRBD2. The chain's CDR3 is CASRWVAGDNEQFF. The CDR3 DNA is TGTGCCAGCAGATGGGTGGCGGGGGACAATGAGCAGTTCTTC.